This TCR beta chain is from a study of T cell repertoires in cytomegalovirus infection. Study-wide context: A matching HLA type, together with CMV infection, was signaled by public TCR beta signatures. Study conclusions and caveats: CMV-specific TCR beta clonotypes restricted by HLA-C dominated the ex vivo response. Cumulative frequency of public TCR beta families picked out carriers of CMV plus the relevant HLA.

As for this clonotype: Its antigen is unknown.

TCRdb used MiXCR to reprocess the reads, holding one entry per CDR3 protein. The sample gives 450,000 to 650,000 distinct CDR3 sequences, approximately 26% of which show up once; less than 15% is in the top ten. The CDR3 spans 15 residues. The V end was cut by 1 base, the J end by 0 bases, with 7 bases between. Looked up from germline, CDR1 is SGHVS and CDR2 is FQNEAQ. Source material: PBMCs. The TCR originated in a human donor in good health (CMV status not recorded). Some clones in this sample may be carry-over from other donors' samples. The rearrangement joins TRBV7-8 to TRBJ1-3; D call uncertain. CDR3: CASSLEDFSGNTIYF. CDR3 sequence (DNA): TGTGCCAGCAGCTTAGAAGATTTCTCTGGAAACACCATATATTTT.